Below, 21 T cell receptor beta chains from the same sample are listed, as sequenced in a study of cytomegalovirus exposure and HLA in healthy donors. PCR amplification relied on 60 Vbeta primers (plus 13 Jbeta primers). The data were produced by immunoSEQ multiplex PCR, yet TCRdb's version contains in-frame clones alone and is incomplete. The sample holds about 140,000 clones, around three quarters seen once. The sample was PBMCs. These receptors all stem from a woman aged 18-35 years in good health and CMV-seropositive.

The chain is built from TRBV6-5 and TRBJ2-5; 7 nucleotides align to TRBD1. Trimming at V came to 6 bases and at J to 2 bases, leaving 6 bases not matched to a gene. The CDR3 covers 14 residues. The germline gives CDR1 MNHEY, CDR2 SVGAGI. CDR3 residues: CASSGDSHQETQYF. The CDR3 DNA sequence: TGTGCCAGCAGCGGGGACAGCCATCAAGAGACCCAGTACTTC.

V and J are TRBV19 and TRBJ2-3; 7 bases line up with TRBD1. The germline V gene encodes CDR1 LNHDA and CDR2 SQIVND (reference sequence). Unmatched junction bases numbered 7, after V lost 4 bases and J lost 0 bases. This CDR3 is built from 16 residues. CDR3 residues: CASSTPGGMSTDTQYF. DNA for the CDR3: TGTGCCAGTAGTACCCCAGGGGGTATGAGCACAGATACGCAGTATTTT.

This chain links TRBV6-4 with TRBJ2-1, with 8 bases fitting TRBD2. This CDR3 is built from 15 residues. The V segment lost 3 bases and the J segment 6 bases; nucleotides outside the gene matches: 7. Germline V lookup: CDR1 MRHNA, CDR2 SNTAGT. The CDR3 loop reads CASSEIGGAANEQFF. The CDR3 DNA reads as TGTGCCAGCAGTGAAATCGGGGGGGCCGCCAATGAGCAGTTCTTC.

The chain couples TRBV18 to TRBJ2-3, with D tentatively TRBD2 (5 bases). This CDR3 comprises 16 residues. In germline, CDR1 is KGHSH, CDR2 LQKENI. The V and J ends lost 3 bases and 0 bases respectively, with 13 bases between them. The CDR3 here is CASSPDSGFSTDTQYF. Written as DNA, the CDR3 is TGTGCCAGCTCACCGGACTCCGGGTTCAGCACAGATACGCAGTATTTT.

There are a few counts of this clone. V gene TRBV2 combines with J gene TRBJ2-1, with 8 bases fitting TRBD2. The CDR3 is 15 amino acids. The trim removed 9 bases at V and 4 bases at J, leaving 11 bases unmatched. In germline, CDR1 is SNHLY, CDR2 FYNNEI. The CDR3 DNA reads TGTGCCAGTTGGGGTGGGGCGGGGGGATACAATGAGCAGTTCTTC. Translated: CASWGGAGGYNEQFF.

The CDR3 region has the DNA TGTGCCACCAGCAGAAACAGGGGTGTATCCGGGGAGCTGTTTTTT. This encodes CATSRNRGVSGELFF. The chain recombines TRBV15 with TRBJ2-2, with 7 positions matching TRBD1. This CDR3 region has 15 residues. Germline loops: CDR1 LNHNV, CDR2 YYDKDF (reference sequence). V lost 2 bases to trimming and J lost 6 bases; unmatched junction nucleotides: 6.

DNA for the CDR3: TGTGCCAGCGCTGACGACAGGGCCCGCGGAGACGAGCAGTACTTC. Translation gives CASADDRARGDEQYF. The rearrangement joins TRBV2 to TRBJ2-7, with TRBD1 matching 7 bases. The germline CDR1 and CDR2 sequences are SNHLY and FYNNEI. The CDR3 has 15 residues. V dropped 8 bases and J dropped 5; count of bases not matched to a gene: 15.

This clone was detected once. The rearrangement uses TRBV6-1 and TRBJ2-5; a weak D match, TRBD2 (6 bases). This CDR3 is 16 amino acids long. Germline CDR1 MNHNS, CDR2 SASEGT. Between the trimmed V and J ends, which lost 4 bases and 5 bases, there was a span of 20 bases. The CDR3 region is CASSVLGLPPRETQYF. CDR3 DNA: TGTGCCAGCAGTGTCCTGGGACTCCCTCCGCGTGAGACCCAGTACTTC.

The V call is TRBV30, the J call TRBJ2-7, with 7 bases lining up with TRBD1. Germline CDR1 and CDR2: GTSNPN and SVGIG (reference sequence). The CDR3 has 16 residues. The ends lost 0 bases at V and 0 bases at J; junction bases unmatched: 8. CDR3 sequence reads: CAWSVRRQGLSYEQYF. CDR3 DNA sequence: TGTGCCTGGAGTGTACGTAGACAGGGCCTCTCCTACGAGCAGTACTTC.

This clone was picked up a small number of times. V and J are TRBV28 and TRBJ2-5; the D gene is possibly TRBD2 (6 bases). Germline CDR1 MDHEN, CDR2 SYDVKM. CDR3 length: 19 residues. V lost 2 bases to trimming and J lost 4 bases, with 26 bases between them. The CDR3 is CASSLRRAQSILGGETQYF. DNA of the CDR3: TGTGCCAGCAGTTTAAGGAGGGCACAGTCGATCCTGGGGGGAGAGACCCAGTACTTC.

Turning to this clone: Other DNA sequences of this sample code for an identical CDR3. The chain employs TRBV6-1 and TRBJ1-1; D is possibly TRBD1 (6 bases). With 1 base removed from V and 4 bases from J, the gap between germline ends came to 7 bases. This CDR3 is built from 13 residues. The germline CDR1 and CDR2 sequences are MNHNS and SASEGT. The CDR3: CASSEGRGTEAFF. CDR3 coding DNA: TGTGCCAGCAGTGAAGGCAGGGGCACTGAAGCTTTCTTT.

This chain uses TRBV19 with TRBJ1-5, with D uncertain. Deletions cut 5 bases from V and 3 bases from J, with 17 bases between. Germline V CDR1 and CDR2: LNHDA, SQIVND (reference sequence). The CDR3 covers 16 residues. Here the CDR3 DNA reads TGTGCCAGTAGTCTTTTCTCGCGGGTTGTCAATCAGCCCCAGCATTTT. Protein product: CASSLFSRVVNQPQHF.

V is TRBV5-6 and J is TRBJ1-1; D is undetermined. Per the germline V gene, CDR1 is SGHDT and CDR2 is YYEEEE. Trimming left V 1 base short and J 1 base short, with 11 bases between. The CDR3 has 15 amino acids. The CDR3 sequence is CASSLRSRRNTEAFF. In nucleotides, the CDR3 is TGTGCCAGCAGCTTGCGATCAAGGAGGAACACTGAAGCTTTCTTT.

Only one count was recorded for this clone. The V and J genes are TRBV29-1 and TRBJ2-7, with D possibly matching TRBD1 (6 bases). V was shortened by 6 bases and J by 3 bases, with 24 bases between the two germline ends. Per germline, CDR1 SQVTM and CDR2 ANQGSEA. This CDR3 has 16 amino acids. The CDR3: CSVPPSEGQNIYEQYF. The CDR3 bases are TGCAGCGTCCCCCCCTCGGAAGGACAGAATATCTACGAGCAGTACTTC.

V and J are TRBV19 and TRBJ2-3; 7 bases are a match to TRBD2. Trimming removed 3 bases from V and 2 bases from J; junction bases left unmatched: 5. Germline values: CDR1 LNHDA, CDR2 SQIVND (reference sequence). The CDR3 has 15 residues. CDR3 in amino acids: CASSMRLADTDTQYF. The DNA of the CDR3 is TGTGCCAGTAGTATGCGCCTAGCGGACACAGATACGCAGTATTTT.

This chain joins TRBV9 and TRBJ1-3; D unclear. The CDR3 totals 17 residues. CDR1 SGDLS and CDR2 YYNGEE come from the germline V gene. The V gene lost 3 bases and the J gene lost 0 bases, with 16 bases spanning the gap. The CDR3: CASSARQAPGSGNTIYF. The CDR3 bases are TGTGCCAGCAGCGCCCGTCAGGCCCCAGGCTCTGGAAACACCATATATTTT.

This clone is labeled medium-sized (0.01 to 0.1%). The V and J genes are TRBV28 and TRBJ1-1; no definite D call. Germline CDR1 reads MDHEN; CDR2 reads SYDVKM. The CDR3 is 15 residues long. With 2 bases removed from V and 1 base from J, the gap between germline ends came to 11 bases. CDR3 bases: TGTGCCAGCAGTTTAGCTCCGGTTAGGAACACTGAAGCTTTCTTT. Translation: CASSLAPVRNTEAFF.

The table lists this clone with a count of one. This chain connects TRBV28 to TRBJ1-1; D is perhaps TRBD1 (6 bases). V lost 4 bases and J lost 6, with 18 bases in between. The CDR3 has 15 amino acids. CDR1 is MDHEN and CDR2 is SYDVKM in the germline V gene. The CDR3, as DNA: TGTGCCAGCAGTTGGGGGGGCCGGCCGTTAGCTGAAGCTTTCTTT. Translated, it gives CASSWGGRPLAEAFF.

The genes are TRBV5-6 and TRBJ2-1; D gene unclear. Deletions cut 0 bases from V and 4 bases from J, with 17 bases between. The CDR3 contains 17 residues. Germline CDR1 SGHDT, CDR2 YYEEEE. The CDR3 here is CASSLASSWAPYNEQFF. The CDR3 nucleotides are TGTGCCAGCAGCTTGGCCTCATCGTGGGCCCCTTACAATGAGCAGTTCTTC. Filled out from reference TRBV5-6 and TRBJ2-1, the complete variable domain reads DAGVTQSPTHLIKTRGQQVTLRCSPKSGHDTVSWYQQALGQGPQFIFQYYEEEERQRGNFPDRFSGHQFPNYSSELNVNALLLGDSALYLCASSLASSWAPYNEQFFGPGTRLTVL.

The chain is built from TRBV7-2 and TRBJ1-2; 7 nucleotides line up with TRBD1. Germline assignment: CDR1 SGHTA and CDR2 FQGNSA. After removal of 5 bases from V and 4 bases from J, the junction contained 7 bases not matched to a gene. The CDR3 contains 14 residues. CDR3 in DNA: TGTGCCAGCAGCCTCGCGACAGGGACCTATGGCTACACCTTC. The encoded protein is CASSLATGTYGYTF.

The gene calls are TRBV23-1 and TRBJ2-5, with a weak D call TRBD1 (5 bases). TRBV23-1 is an open reading frame whose function is uncertain. The CDR3 is 14 amino acids. V lost 0 bases, J lost 3 bases, and 8 bases lay in between. CDR3 sequence reads: CASSQSAGKETQYF. The CDR3 DNA sequence: TGCGCCAGCAGTCAATCGGCAGGGAAAGAGACCCAGTACTTC.